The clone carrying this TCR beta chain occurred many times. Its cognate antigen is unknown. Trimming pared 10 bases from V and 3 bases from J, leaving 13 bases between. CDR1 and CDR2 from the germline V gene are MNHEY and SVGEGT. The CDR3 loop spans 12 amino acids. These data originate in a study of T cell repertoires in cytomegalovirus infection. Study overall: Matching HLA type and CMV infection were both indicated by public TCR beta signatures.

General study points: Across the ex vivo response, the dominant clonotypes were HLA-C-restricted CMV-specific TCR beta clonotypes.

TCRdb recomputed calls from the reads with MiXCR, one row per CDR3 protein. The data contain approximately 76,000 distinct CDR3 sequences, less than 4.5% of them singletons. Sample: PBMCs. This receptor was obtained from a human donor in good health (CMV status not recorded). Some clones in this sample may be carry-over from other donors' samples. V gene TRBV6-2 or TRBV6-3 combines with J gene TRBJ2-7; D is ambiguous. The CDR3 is CATASRDYEQYF. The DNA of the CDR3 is TGTGCCACGGCCAGTAGGGACTACGAGCAGTACTTC.